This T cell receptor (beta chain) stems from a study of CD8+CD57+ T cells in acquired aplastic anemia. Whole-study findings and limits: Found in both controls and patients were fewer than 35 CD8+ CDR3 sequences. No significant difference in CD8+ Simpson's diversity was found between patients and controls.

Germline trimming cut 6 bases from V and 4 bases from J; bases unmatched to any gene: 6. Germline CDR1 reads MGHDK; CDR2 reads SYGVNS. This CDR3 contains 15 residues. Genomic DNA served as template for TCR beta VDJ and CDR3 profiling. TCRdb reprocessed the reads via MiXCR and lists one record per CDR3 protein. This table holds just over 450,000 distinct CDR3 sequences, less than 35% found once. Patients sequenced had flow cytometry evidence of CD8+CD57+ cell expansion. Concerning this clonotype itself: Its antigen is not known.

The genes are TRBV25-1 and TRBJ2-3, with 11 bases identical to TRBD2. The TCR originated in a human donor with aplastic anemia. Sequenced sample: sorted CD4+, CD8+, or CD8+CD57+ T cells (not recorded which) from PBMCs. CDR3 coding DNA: TGTGCCAGCAGGACAACTAGCGGGAGTTCAGATACGCAGTATTTT. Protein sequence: CASRTTSGSSDTQYF.